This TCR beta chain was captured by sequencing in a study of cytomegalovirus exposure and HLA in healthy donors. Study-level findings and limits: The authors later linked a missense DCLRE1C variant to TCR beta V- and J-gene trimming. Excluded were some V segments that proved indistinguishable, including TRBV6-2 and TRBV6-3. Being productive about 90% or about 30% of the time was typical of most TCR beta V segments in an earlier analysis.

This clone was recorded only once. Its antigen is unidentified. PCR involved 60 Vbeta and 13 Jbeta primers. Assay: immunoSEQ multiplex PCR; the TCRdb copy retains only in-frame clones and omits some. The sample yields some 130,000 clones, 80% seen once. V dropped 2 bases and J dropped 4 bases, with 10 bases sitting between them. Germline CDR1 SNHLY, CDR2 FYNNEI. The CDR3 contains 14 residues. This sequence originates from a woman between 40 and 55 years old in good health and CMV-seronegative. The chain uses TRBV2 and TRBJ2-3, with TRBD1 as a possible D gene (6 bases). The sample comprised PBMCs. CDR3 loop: CASSEWGQADTQYF. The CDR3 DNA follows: TGTGCCAGCAGTGAATGGGGGCAGGCAGATACGCAGTATTTT.